A selection of T cell receptor beta chains follows, all from one sample in a study of CD8 T cells in Susac syndrome. TCRdb analysed the immunoSEQ multiplex PCR reads with MiXCR anew, one entry per CDR3 protein. Of hundreds of thousands of distinct CDR3 sequences listed, about 94% are singletons. Sequences were obtained from CD4+ T cells from PBMCs. Receptor source: a human donor with multiple sclerosis. Each CDR3 is given with its conserved first and last residue. The D gene is left open where the match is weak. Some rows mark clone size as missing; the rest say once, few, many or name a class of expanded clone.

j_call v_call clone_size d_call cdr3_aa cdr3_nt
TRBJ2-1 TRBV19 - TRBD2 CASSLSGASGSYNEQFF TGTGCCAGTAGTCTCTCGGGCGCTAGCGGGTCATACAATGAGCAGTTCTTC
TRBJ1-2 TRBV20-1 - TRBD1 CSARLGGTVYGYTF TGCAGTGCTAGATTGGGGGGGACAGTCTATGGCTACACCTTC
TRBJ1-6 TRBV7-9 - - CASSTSESPLHF TGTGCCAGCAGCACCAGTGAATCACCCCTCCACTTT
TRBJ2-6 TRBV30 - - CAWSSDDTANVLTF TGTGCCTGGAGTTCCGACGACACGGCCAACGTCCTGACTTTC
TRBJ1-5 TRBV19 - - CASRRSGAPLHF TGTGCCAGTAGACGGTCGGGGGCCCCTTTGCATTTT
TRBJ2-2 TRBV29-1 - - CSMMTETTGELFF TGCAGCATGATGACAGAGACCACCGGGGAGCTGTTTTTT
TRBJ2-7 TRBV5-1 - - CASASGLGLSLTYEQYF TGCGCCAGCGCCAGTGGGCTAGGACTATCCTTAACCTACGAGCAGTACTTC
TRBJ2-5 TRBV5-1 once TRBD1 CASSLVPGQGEETQYF TGCGCCAGCAGCTTGGTACCGGGACAGGGTGAAGAGACCCAGTACTTC
TRBJ2-3 TRBV29-1 - - CSVRGDYSTDTQYF TGCAGCGTTAGGGGCGACTATAGCACAGATACGCAGTATTTT
TRBJ2-1 TRBV5-4 - - CASSLGLGDDNEQFF TGTGCCAGCAGCTTGGGGCTAGGAGATGACAATGAGCAGTTCTTC
TRBJ2-1 TRBV5-1 - TRBD2 CASSAGLAREQFF TGCGCCAGCAGCGCGGGACTAGCTAGGGAGCAGTTCTTC
TRBJ2-1 TRBV29-1 - TRBD1 CSGRTGNGFYNEQFF TGCAGCGGCAGGACAGGGAACGGGTTCTACAATGAGCAGTTCTTC
TRBJ2-3 TRBV24-1 - TRBD1 CATSDFGFRTGRTDTQYF TGTGCCACCAGTGATTTTGGTTTTAGGACAGGCCGCACAGATACGCAGTATTTT
TRBJ2-7 TRBV5-1 - - CASSPNSDASSYEQYF TGCGCCAGCAGCCCGAACTCGGACGCCAGCTCCTACGAGCAGTACTTC
TRBJ2-3 TRBV12-3/TRBV12-4 - - CAGGRSTDTQYF TGTGCCGGAGGGAGAAGCACAGATACGCAGTATTTT